Reported below is one T cell receptor (beta chain). Its target is not known. Losses at the gene ends were 7 bases for V and 1 base for J; bases not matched to a gene: 17. The germline CDR1 and CDR2 sequences are SQVTM and ANQGSEA. The CDR3 spans 19 residues. Here immunoSEQ multiplex PCR was the method, and the copy in TCRdb shows in-frame clones only, minus some. The data hold about 3,600 clones, with around 82% observed a single time. This record comes from a study of T cell repertoires in ileal Crohn's disease. As for the study in general: About half received postoperative treatment, under 14 with thiopurines and approximately 19 anti-TNF.

General study points: Active smokers at surgery had more clonal expansions than non-smokers.

Sequencing input: ileal tissue. The receptor was derived from an adult with Crohn's disease. The chain is built from TRBV29-1 and TRBJ2-1, with 12 bases that match TRBD2. The CDR3 region is CSGEGGASGRAFSYNEQFF. The CDR3 bases are TGCAGCGGTGAGGGGGGGGCTAGCGGGAGGGCCTTTTCCTACAATGAGCAGTTCTTC.